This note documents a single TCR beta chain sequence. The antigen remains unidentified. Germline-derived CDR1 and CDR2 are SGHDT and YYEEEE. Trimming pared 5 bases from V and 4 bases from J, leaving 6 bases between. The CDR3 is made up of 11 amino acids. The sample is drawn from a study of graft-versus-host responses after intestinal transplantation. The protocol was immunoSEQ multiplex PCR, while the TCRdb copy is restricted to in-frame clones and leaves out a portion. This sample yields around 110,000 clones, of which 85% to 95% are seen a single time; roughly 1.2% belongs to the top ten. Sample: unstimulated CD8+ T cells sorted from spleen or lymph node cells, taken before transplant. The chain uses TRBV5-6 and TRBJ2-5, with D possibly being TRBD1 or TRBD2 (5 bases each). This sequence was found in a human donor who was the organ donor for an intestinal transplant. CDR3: CASSGGETQYF. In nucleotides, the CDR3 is TGTGCCAGCAGTGGGGGAGAGACCCAGTACTTC.